The subject of this entry is one T cell receptor beta chain. This clonotype showed up many times. Its antigen has not been determined. No qualities accompany the bases; no much larger clone lies one base away. The V end loses 10 bases and the J end loses 4 bases, and a stretch of 15 bases separates them. Sequences LNHDA (CDR1) and SQIVND (CDR2) are obtained from the germline V gene (reference sequence). The CDR3 holds 13 amino acids from the cysteine to the phenylalanine. Left in the record is the CDR3 DNA by itself, 39 bases read in frame from the first base. This entry belongs to a study of CD8 T cells in ankylosing spondylitis (TCRdb year 2017). With respect to the entire study: T cell receptor beta repertoires were profiled in healthy donors and ankylosing spondylitis patients so that disease-linked TCR variants could be found. The full study cohort comprised 20 to 25 ankylosing spondylitis patients and about 110 healthy donors. Peripheral blood was sampled, and synovial fluid was also collected from ankylosing spondylitis patients. The investigation overall reported the following: A TCR beta motif made up of seven or eight highly homologous amino acid variants appeared to be characteristic of blood from ankylosing spondylitis patients. The disease-linked clones had a CD8+ phenotype and were found at relatively low frequencies in peripheral blood. Some of the motif variants had been reported before in the synovial fluid and blood of reactive arthritis patients, a finding that suggests common disease-initiation mechanisms. The disease-linked clones were reported as significantly enriched in matched synovial fluid samples from ankylosing spondylitis patients.

The sequencing machine was an Illumina HiSeq 2500. Quantitative 5'-RACE with molecular barcodes was used to prepare TCR beta libraries. Turning to the authors' computational methods: To identify disease-linked TCR variants, a new computational method was used, one built on a probabilistic model of VDJ rearrangement. Starting from the raw public reads, TCRdb applied fastp trimming at Q25, assembled clones with MiXCR and retained in-frame beta chains. CDR3 protein duplicates are merged, each entry listing the most common genes and DNA. For this entry, the V and J calls and clone size follow TCRdb and not the study's own pipeline. A total of 69,000 or so distinct CDR3 sequences appear in this sample, roughly 5.3% of them only once. 2.2% of the sample is held by the ten biggest clonotypes.

This receptor was obtained from a male donor with ankylosing spondylitis or in good health (not recorded which). Sequenced: blood, either unsorted or a sorted T cell fraction (not recorded which). The rearrangement combines TRBV19 with TRBJ2-3; TRBD1 is a possible D gene, resting on 6 matching bases. The CDR3 reads as follows: CATARGPADTQYF. The sequenced DNA: TGTGCCACCGCCAGGGGACCGGCAGATACGCAGTATTTT.